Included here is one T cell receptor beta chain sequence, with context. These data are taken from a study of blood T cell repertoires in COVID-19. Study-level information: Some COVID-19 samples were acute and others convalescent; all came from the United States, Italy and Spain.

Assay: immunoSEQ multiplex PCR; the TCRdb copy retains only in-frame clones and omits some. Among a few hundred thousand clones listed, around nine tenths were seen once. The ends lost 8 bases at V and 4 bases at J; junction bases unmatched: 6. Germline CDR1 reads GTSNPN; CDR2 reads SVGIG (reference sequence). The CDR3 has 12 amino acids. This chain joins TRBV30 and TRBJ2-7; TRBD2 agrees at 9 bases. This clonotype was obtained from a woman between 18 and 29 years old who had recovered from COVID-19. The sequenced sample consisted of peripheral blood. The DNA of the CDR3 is TGTGCCGGCAATCTAGCGGGATACGAGCAGTACTTC. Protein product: CAGNLAGYEQYF.